This TCR beta chain was obtained from a study of STAT5B mutations in CD4+ large granular lymphocyte leukemia. Study-level information: Among healthy donors, a particular HLA allele went with more CDR3 'QG' motifs.

Study-wide points: Compared with healthy controls (2/35), patient top clones favored TRBV06 (8/27). No patients shared main leukemic clonotypes, though about 25% appeared at low frequency elsewhere.

Original processing notes: Lowest detectable productive clonotype frequency was 2.59 x 10-5. TCRdb keeps only in-frame clones here, not all; method: immunoSEQ multiplex PCR. The DNA was the basis for D and trimming; V, J and clone size are from that table. The table includes roughly 40,000 clones, around 85% detected once. The V and J ends lost 6 bases and 1 base, in that order; junction bases with no gene match: 0. The germline CDR1 and CDR2 sequences are WSHSY and SAAADI. This CDR3 spans 13 amino acids. Note on this clone: Antigen: not known.

The sequenced sample consisted of CD4+ T cells from blood buffy coats. The chain is built from TRBV10-2 and TRBJ2-3; 8 bases align to TRBD1. The receptor was isolated from a human donor in good health. The CDR3 spells CASSRGRTDTQYF. The DNA of the CDR3 is TGCGCCAGCAGCAGGGGGCGCACAGATACGCAGTATTTT.